This TCR beta chain was identified during a study of control samples from healthy donors and cancer patients. CDR3 length: 16 residues. Germline loops: CDR1 LNHNV, CDR2 YYDKDF (reference sequence). Trimming left V 2 bases short and J 3 bases short, with 17 bases between. Data came from immunoSEQ multiplex PCR; TCRdb stores just in-frame clones and leaves some out. Of about 160,000 clones in the sample, over 90% were seen once. Material for sequencing was blood. The sequence was obtained from a woman in her 30s in good health. This chain links TRBV15 with TRBJ2-7; a weak D match, TRBD2 (7 bases). CDR3 bases: TGTGCCACCAGCAGACCCAAGGGGGGGGCTGGCTACGAGCAGTACTTC. This sequence encodes CATSRPKGGAGYEQYF.